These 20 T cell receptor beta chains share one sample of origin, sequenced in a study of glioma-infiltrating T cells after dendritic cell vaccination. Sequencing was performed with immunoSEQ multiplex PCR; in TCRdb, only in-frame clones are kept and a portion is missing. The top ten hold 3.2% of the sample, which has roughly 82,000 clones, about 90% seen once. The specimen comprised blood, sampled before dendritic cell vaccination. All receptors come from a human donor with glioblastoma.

CDR3 loop: CASSLGGNSPLHF. The CDR3 DNA reads TGTGCCAGCAGCCTGGGGGGGAATTCACCCCTCCACTTT. The chain joins TRBV27 to TRBJ1-6, with a tentative D call TRBD1 (5 bases). CDR1 is MNHEY, CDR2 SMNVEV, per germline (reference sequence). CDR3 size: 13 residues. The V end lost 6 bases, the J end lost 7 bases, and 10 bases lay between the germline ends.

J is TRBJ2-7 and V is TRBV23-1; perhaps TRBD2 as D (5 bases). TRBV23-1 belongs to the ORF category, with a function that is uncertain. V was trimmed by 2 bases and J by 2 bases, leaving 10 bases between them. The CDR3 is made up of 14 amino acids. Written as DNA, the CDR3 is TGCGCCAGCAGTCAAGGACTGGTTACCTACGAGCAGTACTTC. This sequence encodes CASSQGLVTYEQYF.

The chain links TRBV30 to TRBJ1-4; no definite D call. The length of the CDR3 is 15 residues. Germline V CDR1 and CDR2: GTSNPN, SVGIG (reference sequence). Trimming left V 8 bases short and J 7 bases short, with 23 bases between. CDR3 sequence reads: CARMNGPSSSEKLFF. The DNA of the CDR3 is TGTGCCCGGATGAATGGGCCTTCAAGTAGTGAAAAACTGTTTTTT.

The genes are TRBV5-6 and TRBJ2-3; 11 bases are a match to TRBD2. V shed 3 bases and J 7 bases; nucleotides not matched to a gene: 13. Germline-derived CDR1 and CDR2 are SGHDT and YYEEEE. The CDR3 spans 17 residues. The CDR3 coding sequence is TGTGCCAGCAGCTACCAGGGGTCTAGCGGGAGGACGTATACGCAGTATTTT. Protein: CASSYQGSSGRTYTQYF.

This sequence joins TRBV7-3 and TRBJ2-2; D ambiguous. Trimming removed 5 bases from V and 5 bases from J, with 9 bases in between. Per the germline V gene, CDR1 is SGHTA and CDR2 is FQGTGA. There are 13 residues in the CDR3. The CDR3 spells CASSVALTGELFF. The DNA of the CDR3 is TGTGCCAGCAGCGTGGCCCTTACCGGGGAGCTGTTTTTT.

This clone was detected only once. CDR3 sequence: CASSLVSGGPLGETQYF. DNA of the CDR3: TGCGCCAGCAGCTTGGTGTCGGGGGGCCCTTTGGGAGAGACCCAGTACTTC. This chain uses TRBV5-1 with TRBJ2-5; tentative D call: TRBD2 (7 bases). Per germline, CDR1 SGHRS and CDR2 YFSETQ. The CDR3 loop spans 17 amino acids. Trimming pared 0 bases from V and 4 bases from J, leaving 19 bases between.

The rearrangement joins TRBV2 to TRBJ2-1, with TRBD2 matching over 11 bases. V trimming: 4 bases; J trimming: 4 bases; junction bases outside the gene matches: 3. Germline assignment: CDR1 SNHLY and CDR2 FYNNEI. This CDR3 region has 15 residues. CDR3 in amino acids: CASSGLAGRYNEQFF. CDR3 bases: TGTGCCAGCAGTGGACTAGCGGGGAGATACAATGAGCAGTTCTTC. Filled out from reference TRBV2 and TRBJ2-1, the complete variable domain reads EPEVTQTPSHQVTQMGQEVILRCVPISNHLYFYWYRQILGQKVEFLVSFYNNEISEKSEIFDDQFSVERPDGSNFTLKIRSTKLEDSAMYFCASSGLAGRYNEQFFGPGTRLTVL.

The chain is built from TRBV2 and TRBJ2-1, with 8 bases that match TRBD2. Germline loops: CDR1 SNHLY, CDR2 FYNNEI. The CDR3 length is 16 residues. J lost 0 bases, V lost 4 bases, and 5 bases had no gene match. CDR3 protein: CASSVVAGSSYNEQFF. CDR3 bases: TGTGCCAGCAGTGTGGTAGCGGGGAGCTCCTACAATGAGCAGTTCTTC.

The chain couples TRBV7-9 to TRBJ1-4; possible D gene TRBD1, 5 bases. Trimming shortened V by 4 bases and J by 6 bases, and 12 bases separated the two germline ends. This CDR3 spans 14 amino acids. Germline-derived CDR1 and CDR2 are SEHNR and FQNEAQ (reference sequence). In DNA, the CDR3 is TGTGCCAGCAGCTCGAACCGGGGGGATGAAAAACTGTTTTTT. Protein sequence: CASSSNRGDEKLFF.

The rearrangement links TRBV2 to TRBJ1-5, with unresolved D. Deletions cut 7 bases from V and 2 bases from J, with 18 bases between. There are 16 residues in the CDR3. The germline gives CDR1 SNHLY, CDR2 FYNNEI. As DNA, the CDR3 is TGTGCCAGCACCAAAAATACCCTTAGCGGCAATCAGCCCCAGCATTTT. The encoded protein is CASTKNTLSGNQPQHF.

The CDR3 sequence: CASAGGQGTTEAFF. The DNA for the CDR3 is TGTGCCAGTGCGGGGGGACAGGGGACGACTGAAGCTTTCTTT. The genes are TRBV19 and TRBJ1-1, with TRBD1 identical over 10 bases. Germline CDR1 LNHDA, CDR2 SQIVND (reference sequence). The junction had 8 bases not matched to a gene; V was cut back by 8 bases and J by 5 bases. The length of the CDR3 is 14 residues.

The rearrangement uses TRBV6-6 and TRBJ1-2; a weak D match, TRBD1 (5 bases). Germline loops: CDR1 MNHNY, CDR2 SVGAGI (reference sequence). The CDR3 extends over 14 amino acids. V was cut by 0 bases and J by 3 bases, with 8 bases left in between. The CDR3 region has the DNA TGTGCCAGCAGTTACTCGGGGGGAGACTATGGCTACACCTTC. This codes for CASSYSGGDYGYTF.

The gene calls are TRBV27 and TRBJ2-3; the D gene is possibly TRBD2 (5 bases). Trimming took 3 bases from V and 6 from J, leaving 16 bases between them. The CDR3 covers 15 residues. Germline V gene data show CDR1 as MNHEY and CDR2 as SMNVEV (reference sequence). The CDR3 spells CASSFLREEEDTQYF. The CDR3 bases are TGTGCCAGCAGTTTCCTCCGTGAGGAGGAGGATACGCAGTATTTT.

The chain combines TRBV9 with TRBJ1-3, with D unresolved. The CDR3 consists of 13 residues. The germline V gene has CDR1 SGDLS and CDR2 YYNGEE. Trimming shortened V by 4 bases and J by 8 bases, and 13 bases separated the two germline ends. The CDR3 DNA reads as TGTGCCAGCAGCTCCTCAACCCGGGACACCATATATTTT. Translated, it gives CASSSSTRDTIYF. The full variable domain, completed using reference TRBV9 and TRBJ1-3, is DSGVTQTPKHLITATGQRVTLRCSPRSGDLSVYWYQQSLDQGLQFLIQYYNGEERAKGNILERFSAQQFPDLHSELNLSSLELGDSALYFCASSSSTRDTIYFGEGSWLTVV.

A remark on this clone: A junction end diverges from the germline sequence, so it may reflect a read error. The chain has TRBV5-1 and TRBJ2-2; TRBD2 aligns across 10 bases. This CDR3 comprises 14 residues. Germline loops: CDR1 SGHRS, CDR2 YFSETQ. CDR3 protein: CASSLGTSAGELLF. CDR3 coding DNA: TGCGCCAGCAGCTTAGGGACTAGCGCCGGGGAGCTGCTTTTT. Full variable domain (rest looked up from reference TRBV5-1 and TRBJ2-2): KAGVTQTPRYLIKTRGQQVTLSCSPISGHRSVSWYQQTPGQGLQFLFEYFSETQRNKGNFPGRFSGRQFSNSRSEMNVSTLELGDSALYLCASSLGTSAGELLFGEGSRLTVL.

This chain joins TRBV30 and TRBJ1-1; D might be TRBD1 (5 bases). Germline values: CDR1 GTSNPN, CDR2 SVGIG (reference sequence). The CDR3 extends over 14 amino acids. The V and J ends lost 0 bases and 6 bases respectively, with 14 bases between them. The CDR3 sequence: CAWSVLRVGAEAFF. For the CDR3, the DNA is TGTGCCTGGAGTGTACTTCGGGTAGGGGCTGAAGCTTTCTTT.

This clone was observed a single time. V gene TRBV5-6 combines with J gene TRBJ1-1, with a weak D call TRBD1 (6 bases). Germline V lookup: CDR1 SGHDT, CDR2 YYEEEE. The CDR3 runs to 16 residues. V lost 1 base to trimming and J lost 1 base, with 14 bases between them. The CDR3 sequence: CASSLFGGRGNTEAFF. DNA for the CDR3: TGTGCCAGCAGCTTGTTCGGGGGGCGAGGGAACACTGAAGCTTTCTTT.

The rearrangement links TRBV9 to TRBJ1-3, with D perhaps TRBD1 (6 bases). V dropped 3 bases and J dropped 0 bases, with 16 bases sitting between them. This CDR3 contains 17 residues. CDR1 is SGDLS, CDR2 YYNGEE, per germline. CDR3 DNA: TGTGCCAGCAGCGAGGACAGCCTAATCTTCTCTGGAAACACCATATATTTT. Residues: CASSEDSLIFSGNTIYF.

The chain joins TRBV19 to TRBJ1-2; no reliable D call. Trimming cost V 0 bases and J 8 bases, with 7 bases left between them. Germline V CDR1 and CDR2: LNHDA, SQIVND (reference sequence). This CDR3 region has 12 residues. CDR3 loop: CASSIDRVGYTF. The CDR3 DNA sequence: TGTGCCAGTAGTATAGACCGGGTAGGCTACACCTTC. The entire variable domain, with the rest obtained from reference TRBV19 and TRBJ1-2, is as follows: DGGITQSPKYLFRKEGQNVTLSCEQNLNHDAMYWYRQDPGQGLRLIYYSQIVNDFQKGDIAEGYSVSREKKESFPLTVTSAQKNPTAFYLCASSIDRVGYTFGSGTRLTVV.

In DNA form, the CDR3 reads TGTGCCTGGAGTGCGATTGGGAGAAGCTCCTACGAGCAGTACTTC. Translation: CAWSAIGRSSYEQYF. The chain has TRBV30 and TRBJ2-7; weak D call: TRBD2 (5 bases). The CDR3 totals 15 residues. CDR1 is GTSNPN and CDR2 is SVGIG in the germline V gene (reference sequence). Trimming removed 1 base from V and 0 bases from J, with 13 bases in between.